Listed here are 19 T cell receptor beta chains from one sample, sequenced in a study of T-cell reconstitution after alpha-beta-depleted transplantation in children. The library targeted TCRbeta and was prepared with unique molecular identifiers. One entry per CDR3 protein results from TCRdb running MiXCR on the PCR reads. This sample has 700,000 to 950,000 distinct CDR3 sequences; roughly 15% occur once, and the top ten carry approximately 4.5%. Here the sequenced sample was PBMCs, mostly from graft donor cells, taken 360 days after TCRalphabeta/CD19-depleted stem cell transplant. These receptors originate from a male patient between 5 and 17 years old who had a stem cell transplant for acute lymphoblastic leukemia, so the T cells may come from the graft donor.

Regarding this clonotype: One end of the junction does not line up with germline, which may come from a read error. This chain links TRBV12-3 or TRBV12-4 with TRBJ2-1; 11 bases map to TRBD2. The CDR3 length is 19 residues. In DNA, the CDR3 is TGTGCCAGCTGTTTACCTATTAGCGGGAGGGCCTTCTCCTACAATGAGCAGTTCTTC. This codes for CASCLPISGRAFSYNEQFF.

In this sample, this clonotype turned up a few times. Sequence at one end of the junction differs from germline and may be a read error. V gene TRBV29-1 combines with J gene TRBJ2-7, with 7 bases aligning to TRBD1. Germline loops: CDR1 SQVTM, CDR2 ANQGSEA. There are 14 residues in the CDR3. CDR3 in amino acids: CSVEDREPTYEQYF. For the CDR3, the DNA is TGCAGCGTAGAAGACAGGGAGCCCACCTACGAGCAGTACTTC.

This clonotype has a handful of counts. The CDR3 loop reads CASSPIAAGGRAYNEQFF. The CDR3, as DNA: TGTGCCAGCAGCCCTATTGCCGCCGGGGGTCGTGCCTACAATGAGCAGTTCTTC. The chain couples TRBV11-1 to TRBJ2-1, with a weak D call TRBD2 (6 bases). CDR3 size: 18 residues. Trimming took 5 bases from V and 2 from J, leaving 22 bases between them. CDR1 and CDR2 from the germline V gene are SGHAT and FQDESV (reference sequence).

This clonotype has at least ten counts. CDR3 protein: CSARVGAEQFF. For the CDR3, the DNA is TGCAGTGCTAGAGTAGGAGCTGAGCAGTTCTTC. The chain employs TRBV20-1 and TRBJ2-1; D gene uncertain. Germline values: CDR1 DFQATT, CDR2 SNEGSKA (reference sequence). The CDR3 length is 11 residues. Trimming shortened V by 1 base and J by 9 bases, and 7 bases separated the two germline ends.

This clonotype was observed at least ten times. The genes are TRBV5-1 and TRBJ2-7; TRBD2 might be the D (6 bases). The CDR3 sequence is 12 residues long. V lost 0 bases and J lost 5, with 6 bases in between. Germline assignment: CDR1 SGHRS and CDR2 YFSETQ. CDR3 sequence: CASSLGGDEQYF. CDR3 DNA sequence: TGCGCCAGCAGCTTGGGCGGGGACGAGCAGTACTTC.

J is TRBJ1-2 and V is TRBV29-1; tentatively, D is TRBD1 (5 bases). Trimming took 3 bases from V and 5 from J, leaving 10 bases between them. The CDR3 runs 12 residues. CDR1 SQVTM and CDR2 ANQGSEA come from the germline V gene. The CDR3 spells CSVDDSPYGYTF. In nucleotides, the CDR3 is TGCAGCGTTGATGACAGCCCATATGGCTACACCTTC.

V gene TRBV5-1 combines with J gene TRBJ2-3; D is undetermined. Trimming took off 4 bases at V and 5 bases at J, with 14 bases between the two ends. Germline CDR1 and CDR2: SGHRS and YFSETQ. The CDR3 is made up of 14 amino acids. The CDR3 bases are TGCGCCAGCAGCCCTGCGGAACTGGGAGATACGCAGTATTTT. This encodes CASSPAELGDTQYF. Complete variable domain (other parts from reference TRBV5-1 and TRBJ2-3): KAGVTQTPRYLIKTRGQQVTLSCSPISGHRSVSWYQQTPGQGLQFLFEYFSETQRNKGNFPGRFSGRQFSNSRSEMNVSTLELGDSALYLCASSPAELGDTQYFGPGTRLTVL.

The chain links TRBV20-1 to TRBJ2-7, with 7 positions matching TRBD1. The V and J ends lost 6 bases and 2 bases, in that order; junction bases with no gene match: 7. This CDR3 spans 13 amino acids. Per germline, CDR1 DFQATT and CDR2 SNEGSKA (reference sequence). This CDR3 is CSANRQGAYEQYF. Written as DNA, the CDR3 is TGCAGTGCCAACCGACAGGGCGCCTACGAGCAGTACTTC.

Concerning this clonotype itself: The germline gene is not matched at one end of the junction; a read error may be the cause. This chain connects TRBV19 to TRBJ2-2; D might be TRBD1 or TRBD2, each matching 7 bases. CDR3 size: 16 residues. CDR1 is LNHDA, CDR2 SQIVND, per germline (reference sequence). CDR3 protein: CASNGGEGAKTGELFF. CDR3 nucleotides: TGTGCCAGTAATGGGGGGGAGGGGGCGAAGACCGGGGAGCTGTTTTTT.

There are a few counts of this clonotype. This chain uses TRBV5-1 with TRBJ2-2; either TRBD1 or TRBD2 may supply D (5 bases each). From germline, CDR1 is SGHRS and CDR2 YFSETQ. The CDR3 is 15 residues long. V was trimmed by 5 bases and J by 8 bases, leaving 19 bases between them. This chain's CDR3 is CASSIPGTKTGELFF. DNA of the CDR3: TGCGCCAGCAGTATCCCGGGGACCAAGACTGGGGAGCTGTTTTTT.

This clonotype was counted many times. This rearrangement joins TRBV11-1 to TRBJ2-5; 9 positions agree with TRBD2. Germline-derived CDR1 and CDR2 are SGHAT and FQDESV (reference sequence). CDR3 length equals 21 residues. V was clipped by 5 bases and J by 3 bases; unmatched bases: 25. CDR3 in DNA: TGTGCCAGCAGCCTGGGACCTGACCGACTAGCGGACATGACAGCAGAAGAGACCCAGTACTTC. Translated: CASSLGPDRLADMTAEETQYF.

The DNA of the CDR3 is TGCGCCAGCAGCTTGTCTGACAGAACTAATGAAAAACTGTTTTTT. As protein: CASSLSDRTNEKLFF. This chain joins TRBV5-1 and TRBJ1-4, with D tentatively TRBD1 (5 bases). CDR1 is SGHRS, CDR2 YFSETQ, per germline. This CDR3 has 15 amino acids. V lost 1 base, J lost 1 base, and 8 bases lay in between. Combining the CDR3 with reference TRBV5-1 and TRBJ1-4 gives the whole variable domain KAGVTQTPRYLIKTRGQQVTLSCSPISGHRSVSWYQQTPGQGLQFLFEYFSETQRNKGNFPGRFSGRQFSNSRSEMNVSTLELGDSALYLCASSLSDRTNEKLFFGSGTQLSVL.

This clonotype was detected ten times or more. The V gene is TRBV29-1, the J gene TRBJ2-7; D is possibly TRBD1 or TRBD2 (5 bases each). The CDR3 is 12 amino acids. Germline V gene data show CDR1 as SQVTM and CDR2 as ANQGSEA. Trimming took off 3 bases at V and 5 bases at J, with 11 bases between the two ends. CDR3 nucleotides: TGCAGCGTTGACGGGGACGGCAACGAGCAGTACTTC. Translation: CSVDGDGNEQYF.

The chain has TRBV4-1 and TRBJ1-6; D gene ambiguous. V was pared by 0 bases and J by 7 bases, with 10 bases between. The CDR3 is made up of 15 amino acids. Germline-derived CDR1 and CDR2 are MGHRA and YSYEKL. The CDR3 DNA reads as TGCGCCAGCAGCCAAGATAGAGGAACAAATTCACCCCTCCACTTT. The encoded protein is CASSQDRGTNSPLHF.

The CDR3 sequence is CASSQPRGGTYEQYF. CDR3 bases: TGCGCCAGCAGCCAACCTCGGGGGGGAACCTACGAGCAGTACTTC. The chain joins TRBV4-1 to TRBJ2-7; 8 nucleotides line up with TRBD2. This CDR3 has 15 residues. Germline V gives CDR1 MGHRA, CDR2 YSYEKL. V gave up 2 bases and J gave up 2 bases; unmatched junction bases: 5.

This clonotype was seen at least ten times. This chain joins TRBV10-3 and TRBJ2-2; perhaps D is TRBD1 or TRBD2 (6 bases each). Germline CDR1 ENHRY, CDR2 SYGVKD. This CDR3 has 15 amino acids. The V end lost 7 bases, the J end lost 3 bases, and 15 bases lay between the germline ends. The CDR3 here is CAIKVGGIDTGELFF. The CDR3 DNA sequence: TGTGCCATCAAAGTCGGGGGCATCGACACCGGGGAGCTGTTTTTT.

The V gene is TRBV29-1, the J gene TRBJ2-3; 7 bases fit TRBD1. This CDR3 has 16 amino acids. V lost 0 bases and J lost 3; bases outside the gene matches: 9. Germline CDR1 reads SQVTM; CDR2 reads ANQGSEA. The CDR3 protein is CSVEDGTAWTTDTQYF. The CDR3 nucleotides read TGCAGCGTTGAAGATGGGACAGCCTGGACGACAGATACGCAGTATTTT.

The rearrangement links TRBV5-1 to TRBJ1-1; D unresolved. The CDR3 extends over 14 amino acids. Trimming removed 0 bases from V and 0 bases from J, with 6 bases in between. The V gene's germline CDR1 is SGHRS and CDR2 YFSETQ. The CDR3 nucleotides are TGCGCCAGCAGCTTGGGGGAAATGAACACTGAAGCTTTCTTT. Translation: CASSLGEMNTEAFF.

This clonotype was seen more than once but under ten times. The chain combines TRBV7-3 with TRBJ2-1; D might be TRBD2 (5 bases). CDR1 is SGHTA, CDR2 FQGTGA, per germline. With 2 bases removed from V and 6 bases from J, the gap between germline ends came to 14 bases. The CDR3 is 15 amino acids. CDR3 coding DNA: TGTGCCAGCAGCTTAGATTGGGCTAGCCTCAATGAGCAGTTCTTC. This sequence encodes CASSLDWASLNEQFF.